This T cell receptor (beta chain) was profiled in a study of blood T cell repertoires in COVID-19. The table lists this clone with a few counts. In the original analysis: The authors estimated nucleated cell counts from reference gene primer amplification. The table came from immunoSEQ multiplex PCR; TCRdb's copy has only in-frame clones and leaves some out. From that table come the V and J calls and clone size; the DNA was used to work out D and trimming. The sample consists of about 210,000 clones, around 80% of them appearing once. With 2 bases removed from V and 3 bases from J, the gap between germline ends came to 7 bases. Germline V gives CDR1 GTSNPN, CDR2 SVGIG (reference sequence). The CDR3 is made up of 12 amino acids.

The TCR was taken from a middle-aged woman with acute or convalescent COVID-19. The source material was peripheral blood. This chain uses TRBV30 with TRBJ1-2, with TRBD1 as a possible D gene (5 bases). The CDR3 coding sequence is TGTGCCTGGAGTCCAGGGTACTATGGCTACACCTTC. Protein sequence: CAWSPGYYGYTF.